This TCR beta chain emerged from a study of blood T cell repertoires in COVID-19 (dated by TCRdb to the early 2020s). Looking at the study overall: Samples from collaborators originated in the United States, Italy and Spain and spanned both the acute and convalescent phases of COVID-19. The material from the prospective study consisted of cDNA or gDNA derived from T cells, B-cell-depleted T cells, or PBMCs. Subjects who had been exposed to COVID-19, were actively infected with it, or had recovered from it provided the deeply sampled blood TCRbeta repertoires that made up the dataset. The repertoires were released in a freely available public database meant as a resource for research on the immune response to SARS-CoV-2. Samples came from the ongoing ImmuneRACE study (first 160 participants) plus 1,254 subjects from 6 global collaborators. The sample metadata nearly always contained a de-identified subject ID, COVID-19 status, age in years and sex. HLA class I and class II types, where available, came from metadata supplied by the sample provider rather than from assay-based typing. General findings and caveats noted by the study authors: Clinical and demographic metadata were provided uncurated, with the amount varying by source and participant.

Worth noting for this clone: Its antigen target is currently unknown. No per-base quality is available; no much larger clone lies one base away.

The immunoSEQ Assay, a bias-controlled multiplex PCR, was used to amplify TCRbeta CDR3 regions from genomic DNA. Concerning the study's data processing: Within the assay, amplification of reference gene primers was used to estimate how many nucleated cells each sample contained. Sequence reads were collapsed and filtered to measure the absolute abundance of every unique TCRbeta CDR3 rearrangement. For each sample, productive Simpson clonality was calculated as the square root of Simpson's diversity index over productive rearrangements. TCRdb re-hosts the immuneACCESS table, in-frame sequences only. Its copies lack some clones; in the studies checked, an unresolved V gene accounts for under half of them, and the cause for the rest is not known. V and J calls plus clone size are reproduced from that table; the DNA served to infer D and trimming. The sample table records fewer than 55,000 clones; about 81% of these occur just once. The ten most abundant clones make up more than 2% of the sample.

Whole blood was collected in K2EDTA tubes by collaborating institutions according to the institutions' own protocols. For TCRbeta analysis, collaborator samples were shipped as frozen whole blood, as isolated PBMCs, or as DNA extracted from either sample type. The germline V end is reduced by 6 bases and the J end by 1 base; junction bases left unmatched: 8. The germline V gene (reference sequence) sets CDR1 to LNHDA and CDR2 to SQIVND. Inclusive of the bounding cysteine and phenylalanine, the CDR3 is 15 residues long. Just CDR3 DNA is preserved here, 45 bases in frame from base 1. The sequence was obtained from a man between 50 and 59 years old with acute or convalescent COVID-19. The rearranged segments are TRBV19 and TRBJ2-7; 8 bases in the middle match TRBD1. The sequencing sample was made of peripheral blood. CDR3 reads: CASSLAGTGSYEQYF. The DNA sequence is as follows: TGTGCCAGTAGCTTAGCCGGGACAGGATCCTACGAGCAGTACTTC.